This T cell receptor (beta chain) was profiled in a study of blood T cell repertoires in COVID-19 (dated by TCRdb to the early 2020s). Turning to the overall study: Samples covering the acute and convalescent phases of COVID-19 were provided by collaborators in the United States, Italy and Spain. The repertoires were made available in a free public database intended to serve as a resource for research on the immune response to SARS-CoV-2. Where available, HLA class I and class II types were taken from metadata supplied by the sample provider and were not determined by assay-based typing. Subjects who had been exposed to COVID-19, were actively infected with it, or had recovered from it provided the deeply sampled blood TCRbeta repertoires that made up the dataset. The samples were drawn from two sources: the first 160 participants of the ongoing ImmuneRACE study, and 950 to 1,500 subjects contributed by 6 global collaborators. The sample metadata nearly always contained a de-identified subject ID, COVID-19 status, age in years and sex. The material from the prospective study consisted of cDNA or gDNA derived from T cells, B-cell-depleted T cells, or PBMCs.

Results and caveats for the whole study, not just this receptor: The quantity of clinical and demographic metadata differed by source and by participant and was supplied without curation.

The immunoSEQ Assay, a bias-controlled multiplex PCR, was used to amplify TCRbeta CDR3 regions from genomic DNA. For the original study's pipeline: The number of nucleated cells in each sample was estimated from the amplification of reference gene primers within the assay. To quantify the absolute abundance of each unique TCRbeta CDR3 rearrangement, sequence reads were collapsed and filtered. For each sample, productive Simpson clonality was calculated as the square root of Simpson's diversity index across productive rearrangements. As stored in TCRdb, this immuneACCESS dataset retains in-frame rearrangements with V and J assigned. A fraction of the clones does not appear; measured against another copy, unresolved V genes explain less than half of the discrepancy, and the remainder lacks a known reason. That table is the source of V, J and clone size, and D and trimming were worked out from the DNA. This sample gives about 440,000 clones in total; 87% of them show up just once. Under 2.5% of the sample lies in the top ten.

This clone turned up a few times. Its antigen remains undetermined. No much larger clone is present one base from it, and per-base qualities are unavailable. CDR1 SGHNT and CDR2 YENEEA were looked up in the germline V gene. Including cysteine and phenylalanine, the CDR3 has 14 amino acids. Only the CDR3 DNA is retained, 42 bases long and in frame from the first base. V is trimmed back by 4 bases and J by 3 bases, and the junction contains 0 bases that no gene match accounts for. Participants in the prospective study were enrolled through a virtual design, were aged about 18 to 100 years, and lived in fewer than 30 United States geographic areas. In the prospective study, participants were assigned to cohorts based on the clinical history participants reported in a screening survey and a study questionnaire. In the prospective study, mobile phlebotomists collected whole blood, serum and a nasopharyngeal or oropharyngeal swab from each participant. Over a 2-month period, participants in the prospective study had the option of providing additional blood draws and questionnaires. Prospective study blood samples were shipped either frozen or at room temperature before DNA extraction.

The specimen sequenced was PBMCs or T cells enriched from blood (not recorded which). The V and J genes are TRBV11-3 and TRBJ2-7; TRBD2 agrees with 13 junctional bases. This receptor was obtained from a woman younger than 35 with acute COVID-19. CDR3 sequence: CASSWTSGSYEQYF. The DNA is TGTGCCAGCAGCTGGACTAGCGGGAGCTACGAGCAGTACTTC.